This T cell receptor beta chain was sequenced for a study of blood T cell repertoires in COVID-19. Symptom resolution, clearance, or two negative PCRs marked donors in Cohort 3 as recovered. The CDR3 runs 14 residues. The V gene's germline CDR1 is SQVTM and CDR2 ANQGSEA. Losses at the gene ends were 5 bases for V and 4 bases for J; bases not matched to a gene: 6. Using immunoSEQ multiplex PCR, the repertoire was profiled, and TCRdb retains in-frame clones only, with some absent. There are a few hundred thousand clones in the sample; 80% to 90% occur only once, and roughly 1% lies in the top ten. This chain connects TRBV29-1 to TRBJ2-1; 9 bases align to TRBD2. This clonotype was obtained from a man younger than 30 who had recovered from COVID-19. Sample: PBMCs or T cells enriched from blood (not recorded which). The CDR3 is CSVKTLAGYNEQFF. CDR3 DNA sequence: TGCAGCGTTAAAACGCTAGCGGGATACAATGAGCAGTTCTTC.